Described below is a single T cell receptor beta chain sequence and its context. This sample was included in a study of blood T cell repertoires in COVID-19. Sequencing used immunoSEQ multiplex PCR; TCRdb keeps in-frame clones, though not all of them. The repertoire consists of over 100,000 clones, with around 88% occurring once and the leading ten covering about 9.3%. The CDR3 has 12 residues. Germline-derived CDR1 and CDR2 are SQVTM and ANQGSEA. V shed 7 bases and J shed 3 bases, with 12 bases lying between them. The chain recombines TRBV29-1 with TRBJ1-1; D remains unclear. The sequence was obtained from a man aged 45-65 years with acute or convalescent COVID-19. Input material: peripheral blood. The CDR3 sequence: CSASQADTEAFF. In nucleotides, the CDR3 is TGCAGCGCTTCTCAGGCTGACACTGAAGCTTTCTTT. Full variable domain (missing parts from reference TRBV29-1 and TRBJ1-1): SAVISQKPSRDICQRGTSLTIQCQVDSQVTMMFWYRQQPGQSLTLIATANQGSEATYESGFVIDKFPISRPNLTFSTLTVSNMSPEDSSIYLCSASQADTEAFFGQGTRLTVV.